This T cell receptor (beta chain) was identified during a study of T cell responses to AZD1222 COVID-19 vaccine. Some clones are missing from TCRdb's copy, which holds only in-frame ones; the method was immunoSEQ multiplex PCR. The table has more than 100,000 clones, about nine tenths seen once. Germline loops: CDR1 GTSNPN, CDR2 SVGIG (reference sequence). CDR3 length: 15 residues. V lost 8 bases, J lost 4 bases, and 11 bases stayed unmatched. The chain recombines TRBV30 with TRBJ2-2, with TRBD2 matching 9 bases. Sequencing used peripheral blood, obtained on day 0 of AZD1222 vaccination. The TCR originated in an adult in good health. This CDR3 is CAGTVAGVGTGELFF. The CDR3 nucleotides are TGTGCCGGGACAGTAGCGGGAGTGGGCACCGGGGAGCTGTTTTTT.